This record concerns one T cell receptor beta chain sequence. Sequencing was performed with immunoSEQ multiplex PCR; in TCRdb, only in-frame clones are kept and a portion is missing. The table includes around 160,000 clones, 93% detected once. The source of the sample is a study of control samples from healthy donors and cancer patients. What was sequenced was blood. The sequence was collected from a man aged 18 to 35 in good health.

The CDR3 region has the DNA TGTGCCAGCAGCTTAGCACAGGGATTAAAGGCGAACACTGAAGCTTTCTTT. As protein: CASSLAQGLKANTEAFF. V and J are TRBV11-1 and TRBJ1-1, with D possibly being TRBD1 (6 bases). The CDR3 runs 17 residues. V was cut by 0 bases and J by 1 base, with 15 bases left in between. From germline, CDR1 is SGHAT and CDR2 FQDESV (reference sequence).